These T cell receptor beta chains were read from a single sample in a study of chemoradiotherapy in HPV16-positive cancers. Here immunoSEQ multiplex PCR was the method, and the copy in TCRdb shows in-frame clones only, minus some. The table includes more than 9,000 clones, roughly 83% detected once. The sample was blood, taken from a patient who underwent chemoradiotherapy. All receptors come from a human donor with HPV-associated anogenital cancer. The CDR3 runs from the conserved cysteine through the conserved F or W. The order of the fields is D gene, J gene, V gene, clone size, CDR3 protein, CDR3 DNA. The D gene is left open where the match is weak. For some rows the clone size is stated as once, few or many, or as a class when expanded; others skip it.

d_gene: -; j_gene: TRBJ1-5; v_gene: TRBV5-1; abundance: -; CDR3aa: CASSNGQNQPQHF; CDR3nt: TGCGCCAGCAGCAATGGACAGAATCAGCCCCAGCATTTT
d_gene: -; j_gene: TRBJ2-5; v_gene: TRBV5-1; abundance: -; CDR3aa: CASSLPRIGEETQYF; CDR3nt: TGCGCCAGCAGCTTGCCCCGGATAGGGGAAGAGACCCAGTACTTC
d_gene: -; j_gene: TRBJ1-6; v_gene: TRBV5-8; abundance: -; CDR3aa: CASSFNRNSPLHF; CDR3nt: TGTGCCAGCAGCTTTAACAGAAATTCACCCCTCCACTTT
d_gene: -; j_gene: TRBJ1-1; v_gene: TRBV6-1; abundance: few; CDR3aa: CASNPRGQGNTEAFF; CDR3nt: TGTGCCAGCAACCCCCGGGGGCAGGGGAACACTGAAGCTTTCTTT
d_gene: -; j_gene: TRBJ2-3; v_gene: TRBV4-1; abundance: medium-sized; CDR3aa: CASSHAGLSEPIDTQYF; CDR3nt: TGCGCCAGCAGCCATGCCGGCCTATCCGAGCCGATAGATACGCAGTATTTT
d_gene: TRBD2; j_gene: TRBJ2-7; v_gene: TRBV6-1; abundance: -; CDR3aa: CATQTRLAGPYEQYF; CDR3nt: TGTGCCACCCAAACCCGACTAGCGGGGCCCTACGAGCAGTACTTC
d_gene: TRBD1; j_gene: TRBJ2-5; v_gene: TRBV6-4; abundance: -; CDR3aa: CATIKPRTGVVQETQYF; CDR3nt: TGTGCCACCATCAAGCCCCGGACAGGGGTGGTCCAAGAGACCCAGTACTTC
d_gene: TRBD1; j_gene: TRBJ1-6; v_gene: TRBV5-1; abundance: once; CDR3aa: CASSSTRQGARNSPLHF; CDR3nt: TGCGCCAGCAGCTCGACGCGACAGGGGGCTCGGAATTCACCCCTCCACTTT
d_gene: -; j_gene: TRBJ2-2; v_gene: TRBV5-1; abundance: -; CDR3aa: CASSLFPQEGAGELFF; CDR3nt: TGCGCCAGCAGCTTGTTTCCGCAGGAAGGGGCCGGGGAGCTGTTTTTT
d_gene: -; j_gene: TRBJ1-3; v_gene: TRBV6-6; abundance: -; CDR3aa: CASSKDSSLNTIYF; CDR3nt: TGTGCCAGCAGCAAGGACAGTTCTTTAAACACCATATATTTT
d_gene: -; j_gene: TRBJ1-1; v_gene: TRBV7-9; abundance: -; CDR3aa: CASSLALAVNTEAFF; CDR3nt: TGTGCCAGCAGCTTAGCTCTGGCAGTTAACACTGAAGCTTTCTTT
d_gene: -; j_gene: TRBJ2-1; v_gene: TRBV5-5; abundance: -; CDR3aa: CASSDDRGGHHEQFF; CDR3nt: TGTGCCAGCAGCGATGACAGAGGAGGACATCATGAGCAGTTCTTC
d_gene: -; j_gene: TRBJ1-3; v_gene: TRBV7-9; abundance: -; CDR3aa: CASTFGGTGNTIYF; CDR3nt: TGTGCCAGCACCTTCGGGGGGACTGGAAACACCATATATTTT